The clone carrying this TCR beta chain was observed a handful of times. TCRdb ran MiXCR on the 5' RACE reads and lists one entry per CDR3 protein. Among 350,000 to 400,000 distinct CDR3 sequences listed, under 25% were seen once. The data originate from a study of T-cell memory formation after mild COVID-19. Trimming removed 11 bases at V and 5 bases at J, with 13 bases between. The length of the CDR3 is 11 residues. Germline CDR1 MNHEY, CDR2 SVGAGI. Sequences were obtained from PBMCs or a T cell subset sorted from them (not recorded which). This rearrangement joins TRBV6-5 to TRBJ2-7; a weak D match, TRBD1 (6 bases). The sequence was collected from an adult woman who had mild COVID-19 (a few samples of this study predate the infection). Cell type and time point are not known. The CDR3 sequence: CAARGSHEQYF. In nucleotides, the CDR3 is TGTGCCGCGAGGGGGTCCCACGAGCAGTACTTC.